This T cell receptor (beta chain) originates from a study of shared clonotypes between healthy human individuals. Study details: Plates per donor: three CD4 naive, three CD4 memory, two CD8 naive, one CD8 memory.

Naive CD8 cells lacked CD45RO and underwent positive selection for CCR7, leaving out terminally differentiated effector memory CD45RA+ cells. Remarks on this clone: The target antigen is unknown.

The CDR3 has 14 residues. Germline-derived CDR1 and CDR2 are MNHNS and SASEGT. Trimming removed 5 bases from V and 2 bases from J, with 13 bases in between. Per the authors' pipeline: Junction-only sequences without quality scores came from ImmunoSEQ, so filtering differed. Sequencing was performed with immunoSEQ multiplex PCR; in TCRdb, only in-frame clones are kept and a portion is missing. The DNA gave D and trimming, while V, J and clone size come from that table. The top ten clones hold about 1.1% of a sample with 2 million or so clones, around 96% of them seen once. Study-level results: The study's rarefaction showed incomplete sorted-subset sequencing despite large depth. Deeper or shallower sequencing was expected to change how clonotypes are shared among donors.

This clonotype originated in a man aged 18 to 30 in good health. This sequence joins TRBV6-1 and TRBJ2-7; weak D call: TRBD2 (5 bases). The material sequenced was naive CD8+ T cells sorted from blood. The CDR3 sequence: CASSSSSAAYEQYF. CDR3 in DNA: TGTGCCAGCAGTTCCTCCTCAGCGGCCTACGAGCAGTACTTC.